This TCR beta chain was documented in a study of radiotherapy plus CTLA-4 blockade in lung cancer. Background on the study: Around 18% of enrolled patients responded objectively, and over 30% had disease control.

Germline V gene data show CDR1 as SGHNT and CDR2 as YYREEE (reference sequence). With 3 bases removed from V and 5 bases from J, the gap between germline ends came to 17 bases. The CDR3 sequence is 15 residues long. Comments on this clone: Antigen: not known.

Using immunoSEQ multiplex PCR, the repertoire was profiled, and TCRdb retains in-frame clones only, with some absent. The sample consists of tens of thousands of clones, around 80% of them appearing once. Study-wide results and limits: Early clonal dynamics of blood T cells, together with interferon-beta, were reported as the best response predictor. Blood TCR clones of tumor origin expanded after radiotherapy plus ipilimumab.

Patients with chemo-refractory metastatic non-small-cell lung cancer received focal radiation plus CTLA-4 blockade with ipilimumab. The V and J genes are TRBV5-4 and TRBJ2-5; TRBD1 might be the D (5 bases). The source material was peripheral blood, sampled from a patient treated with radiotherapy plus ipilimumab. The sequence derives from a human donor with non-small cell lung cancer who had a partial response to radiotherapy plus ipilimumab. The CDR3 region is CASSSKQDLKETQYF. The CDR3 region has the DNA TGTGCCAGCAGCTCCAAACAGGACCTGAAGGAGACCCAGTACTTC.